These 19 T cell receptor beta chains share one sample of origin, sequenced in a study of cytomegalovirus exposure and HLA in healthy donors. It was with 60 Vbeta and 13 Jbeta primers that the PCR ran. Libraries were prepared by immunoSEQ multiplex PCR; TCRdb keeps only in-frame clonotypes and omits some of them. The data hold 150,000 to 180,000 clones, with approximately 80% observed a single time. The material sequenced was PBMCs. The receptors were gathered from a man aged 25-40 years in good health and CMV-seropositive.

The CDR3 DNA reads TGTGCCAGCAGTCAGACAGGACTCAGTGGATTAGGGTCACCCCTCCACTTT. Translated: CASSQTGLSGLGSPLHF. The chain combines TRBV6-4 with TRBJ1-6, with D tentatively TRBD1 (6 bases). The V end was cut by 5 bases, the J end by 10 bases, with 24 bases between. Germline CDR1 MRHNA, CDR2 SNTAGT. The CDR3 covers 17 residues.

The V gene is TRBV15, the J gene TRBJ2-7, with 11 bases matching TRBD2. V was clipped by 4 bases and J by 4 bases; unmatched bases: 6. CDR1 is LNHNV and CDR2 is YYDKDF in the germline V gene (reference sequence). The CDR3 has 15 amino acids. CDR3 residues: CATSTMTSGNYEQYF. The CDR3 DNA is TGTGCCACCAGCACAATGACTAGCGGGAATTACGAGCAGTACTTC.

This clone was seen only a few times. As DNA, the CDR3 is TGCGCCAGCAGCTTGGAGTTGACAGGGGGGGAGCAGTACTTC. This gives the protein CASSLELTGGEQYF. The chain is built from TRBV5-1 and TRBJ2-7, with 9 bases lining up with TRBD1. The CDR3 extends over 14 amino acids. Looked up from germline, CDR1 is SGHRS and CDR2 is YFSETQ. The junction had 5 bases not matched to a gene; V was cut back by 0 bases and J by 7 bases.

The rearrangement uses TRBV19 and TRBJ1-1; D is ambiguous. Germline V gene lookup returns CDR1 LNHDA and CDR2 SQIVND (reference sequence). The CDR3 has 11 residues. V lost 7 bases, J lost 0 bases, and 3 bases lay in between. CDR3: CASNLNTEAFF. The DNA of the CDR3 is TGTGCCAGTAACTTGAACACTGAAGCTTTCTTT.

This chain uses TRBV5-6 with TRBJ1-4; tentative D call: TRBD1 (5 bases). Trimming took 6 bases from V and 6 from J, leaving 21 bases between them. Germline lookup yields CDR1 SGHDT and CDR2 YYEEEE. The CDR3 spans 16 residues. The CDR3 loop reads CASKGTVLNRDEKLFF. The CDR3 nucleotides read TGTGCCAGCAAAGGGACTGTCCTGAACCGGGATGAAAAACTGTTTTTT.

V is TRBV7-6 and J is TRBJ2-1; the match to TRBD2 covers 9 bases. In germline, CDR1 is SGHVS, CDR2 FNYEAQ. J was trimmed by 2 bases and V by 5 bases; bases with no gene match: 1. The CDR3 consists of 14 residues. CDR3 amino acids: CASSPSGTYNEQFF. The CDR3 DNA reads TGTGCCAGCAGCCCTAGCGGGACCTACAATGAGCAGTTCTTC.

In its sample, this clone was seen a few times. This chain connects TRBV5-6 to TRBJ2-1, with 7 bases identical to TRBD1. With V trimmed by 2 bases and J by 5 bases, 4 bases remained unmatched. The germline V gene encodes CDR1 SGHDT and CDR2 YYEEEE. This CDR3 region has 14 residues. This chain's CDR3 is CASSFRQGHNEQFF. CDR3 in DNA: TGTGCCAGCAGCTTTAGACAGGGTCACAATGAGCAGTTCTTC.

The table lists this clone with a count of one. This chain uses TRBV5-1 with TRBJ2-2; TRBD1 matches 12 bases. V lost 0 bases to trimming and J lost 4 bases; unmatched junction nucleotides: 4. Germline CDR1 SGHRS, CDR2 YFSETQ. The CDR3 loop spans 17 amino acids. The CDR3 nucleotides are TGCGCCAGCAGCTTGGTGGGACAGGGGGCCGGCACCGGGGAGCTGTTTTTT. This encodes CASSLVGQGAGTGELFF.

The chain has TRBV28 and TRBJ2-3, with TRBD1 as a possible D gene (5 bases). CDR1 is MDHEN, CDR2 SYDVKM, per germline. The V end lost 7 bases, the J end lost 3 bases, and 8 bases lay between the germline ends. The CDR3 sequence is 12 residues long. The CDR3 sequence is CASNRLTDTQYF. The CDR3 coding sequence is TGTGCCAGCAACAGGCTGACAGATACGCAGTATTTT.

J is TRBJ2-1 and V is TRBV28, with 11 bases fitting TRBD2. The CDR3 is made up of 15 amino acids. J gave up 3 bases and V 6 bases, and 4 bases lay outside the gene matches. Germline CDR1 is MDHEN and CDR2 is SYDVKM. The CDR3 sequence is CASRPLAGVYNEQFF. CDR3 sequence (DNA): TGTGCCAGCAGGCCACTAGCGGGAGTCTACAATGAGCAGTTCTTC.

In DNA, the CDR3 is TGTGCCAGCAGCTTAGAATTCGGGGGGTTTGGCTACACCTTC. Translated: CASSLEFGGFGYTF. The chain uses TRBV7-6 and TRBJ1-2; perhaps TRBD1 as D (5 bases). The CDR3 runs to 14 residues. Per the germline V gene, CDR1 is SGHVS and CDR2 is FNYEAQ. V was clipped by 1 base and J by 7 bases, with 13 bases between them.

The rearrangement links TRBV10-3 to TRBJ1-4; D gene ambiguous. CDR3 length: 19 amino acids. The V gene lost 0 bases and the J gene lost 0 bases, with 17 bases spanning the gap. The germline V gene has CDR1 ENHRY and CDR2 SYGVKD. The DNA of the CDR3 is TGTGCCATCAGTGAGTCGAACACTCCCGGACTGGCAACTAATGAAAAACTGTTTTTT. It specifies CAISESNTPGLATNEKLFF.

The V call is TRBV27, the J call TRBJ2-7; possible D gene TRBD1, 6 bases. The CDR3 is made up of 15 amino acids. The V end was cut by 5 bases, the J end by 3 bases, with 17 bases between. Germline V gene data show CDR1 as MNHEY and CDR2 as SMNVEV (reference sequence). CDR3 bases: TGTGCCAGCAGTCTAACAGGGTTAAATAGCTACGAGCAGTACTTC. Amino acid sequence: CASSLTGLNSYEQYF.

The chain has TRBV5-1 and TRBJ2-1; 9 bases match TRBD1. J was trimmed by 3 bases and V by 0 bases; bases with no gene match: 1. CDR3 length: 15 residues. Germline CDR1 and CDR2: SGHRS and YFSETQ. This CDR3 is CASSLAGQGYNEQFF. CDR3 in DNA: TGCGCCAGCAGCTTGGCGGGACAGGGCTACAATGAGCAGTTCTTC.

J is TRBJ1-4 and V is TRBV5-4; perhaps TRBD1 as D (6 bases). V lost 1 base, J lost 7 bases, and 8 bases lay in between. This CDR3 spans 13 amino acids. Per the germline V gene, CDR1 is SGHNT and CDR2 is YYREEE (reference sequence). CDR3 protein: CASSLQGREKLFF. The CDR3 region has the DNA TGTGCCAGCAGCTTGCAGGGGCGTGAAAAACTGTTTTTT. The whole variable domain, remainder taken from reference TRBV5-4 and TRBJ1-4, is ETGVTQSPTHLIKTRGQQVTLRCSSQSGHNTVSWYQQALGQGPQFIFQYYREEENGRGNFPPRFSGLQFPNYSSELNVNALELDDSALYLCASSLQGREKLFFGSGTQLSVL.

As regards this clone: An end of the junction differs from the germline gene, which may be a read error. This chain links TRBV4-2 with TRBJ1-1; the D is unclear. Germline V gene sequence: CDR1 LGHNA, CDR2 YNFKEQ. The CDR3 is 13 residues long. This CDR3 is CASSKDPFTEAFF. For the CDR3, the DNA is TGTGCCAGCAGCAAAGATCCGTTCACTGAAGCTTTCTTT.

This clone was observed a few times. This chain joins TRBV4-2 and TRBJ1-1; TRBD1 is a possible D gene (5 bases). Trimming cost V 0 bases and J 11 bases, with 16 bases left between them. CDR1 is LGHNA and CDR2 is YNFKEQ in the germline V gene. CDR3 length: 14 amino acids. Here the CDR3 DNA reads TGTGCCAGCAGCCAAGATTCTCGCAGGGCTCAGGCTTTCTTT. Protein sequence: CASSQDSRRAQAFF.

This clone occurred once. The chain links TRBV19 to TRBJ1-2; 8 bases match TRBD1. CDR1 is LNHDA, CDR2 SQIVND, per germline (reference sequence). V gave up 4 bases and J gave up 4 bases; unmatched junction bases: 5. This CDR3 has 14 residues. DNA for the CDR3: TGTGCCAGTAGTAACCCGGGACAGGTCTATGGCTACACCTTC. This encodes CASSNPGQVYGYTF.

The V call is TRBV7-2, the J call TRBJ2-3; the D gene is possibly TRBD1 (5 bases). Trimming took 1 base from V and 6 from J, leaving 17 bases between them. Germline CDR1 SGHTA, CDR2 FQGNSA. The CDR3 has 16 residues. The CDR3 nucleotides read TGTGCCAGCAGCTTAGAGGTTAGCAGGGCGACGGATACGCAGTATTTT. Residues: CASSLEVSRATDTQYF.